The following is a T cell receptor beta chain sequence with its context. The antigen it recognizes is unknown. No per-base quality is available; no much larger clone lies one base away. TCRbeta CDR3 regions were amplified from genomic DNA using the immunoSEQ Assay, a bias-controlled multiplex PCR. From the authors' description of their analysis: Within the assay, amplification of reference gene primers was used to estimate how many nucleated cells each sample contained. Sequence reads were collapsed and filtered to measure the absolute abundance of every unique TCRbeta CDR3 rearrangement. For each sample, productive Simpson clonality was calculated by taking the square root of Simpson's diversity index across productive rearrangements. TCRdb provides this immuneACCESS table in a form limited to in-frame rearrangements. Some clones are lacking; in checked studies, under half of them reflect an unresolved V gene, and why the rest are absent is not known. Clonal size and the V and J genes are those of that table, whereas D and trimming came from the DNA. Recorded for this sample are over 200,000 clones; around 79% of them occurred a single time. 3% to 3.5% of the sample rests with the top ten.

Looking up the germline V gene yields CDR1 SGHRS and CDR2 YFSETQ. V was cut back by 0 bases and J by 7 bases, leaving a gap of 11 bases between them. From the cysteine through the phenylalanine, the CDR3 covers 15 amino acids. Only the CDR3 DNA is retained, 45 bases long and in frame from the first base. The data originate from a study of blood T cell repertoires in COVID-19 (dated by TCRdb to 2019 to 2021). Turning to the overall study: Collaborator samples came from the United States, Italy and Spain and covered acute and convalescent phases of COVID-19. The samples were drawn from two sources: the first 160 participants of the ongoing ImmuneRACE study, and approximately 1,300 subjects contributed by 6 global collaborators. Where HLA class I and class II types were available, the types were taken from metadata supplied by the sample provider, not from assay-based typing. The repertoires were released in a freely available public database intended as a resource for research on the immune response to SARS-CoV-2. Subjects who had been exposed to COVID-19, were actively infected with it, or had recovered from it provided the deeply sampled blood TCRbeta repertoires that made up the dataset. A de-identified subject ID, COVID-19 status, age in years and sex were almost always included in the sample metadata. The prospective study material was composed of cDNA or gDNA derived from T cells, B-cell-depleted T cells, or PBMCs.

Study-wide findings and limitations: The amount of clinical and demographic metadata varied by source and participant and was provided uncurated.

The collaborating institutions used their own protocols to collect whole blood in K2EDTA tubes. For TCRbeta analysis, collaborators shipped samples in one of three forms: frozen whole blood, isolated PBMCs, or DNA extracted from either of those sample types. Recombination joined TRBV5-1 with TRBJ1-6; a weak D assignment points to TRBD1 (6 bases agree). The TCR originated in a woman at least 80 years old with acute or convalescent COVID-19. The sample comprised peripheral blood. The CDR3 in this case is CASSLGDTGNSPLHF. The DNA reads as follows: TGCGCCAGCAGCTTGGGGGACACGGGGAATTCACCCCTCCACTTT.